The next 9 T cell receptor beta chains were all read from a single sample in a study of blood T cell repertoires in COVID-19. Method: immunoSEQ multiplex PCR; TCRdb's copy keeps in-frame clones and lacks some. The sample includes around 300,000 clones, 75% to 90% of them seen just once. The sample consisted of PBMCs or T cells enriched from blood (not recorded which). These receptors were collected from a woman in her forties or fifties who had recovered from COVID-19.

V gene TRBV28 combines with J gene TRBJ1-4; D is undetermined. This CDR3 is built from 16 residues. V was pared by 5 bases and J by 4 bases, with 17 bases between. In germline, CDR1 is MDHEN, CDR2 SYDVKM. The CDR3 DNA reads TGTGCCAGCAGTCCGTCCCTAGAGGGCCTTAATGAAAAACTGTTTTTT. Translating gives CASSPSLEGLNEKLFF.

This rearrangement joins TRBV19 to TRBJ2-1; TRBD2 matches at 12 bases. This CDR3 contains 16 residues. Germline V gives CDR1 LNHDA, CDR2 SQIVND (reference sequence). V trimming: 5 bases; J trimming: 1 base; junction bases outside the gene matches: 3. Here the CDR3 DNA reads TGTGCCAGTAGTCGCGGACTAGCGGGGTCCTACAATGAGCAGTTCTTC. Protein product: CASSRGLAGSYNEQFF.

This chain uses TRBV5-3 with TRBJ1-5; 8 bases align to TRBD1. TRBV5-3 carries the ORF label, with uncertain function. V lost 6 bases and J lost 4; bases outside the gene matches: 12. The CDR3 loop spans 16 amino acids. Written as DNA, the CDR3 is TGTGCCAGAACCCTATCTGGGACAGGCGGGAATCAGCCCCAGCATTTT. The encoded protein is CARTLSGTGGNQPQHF.

The chain uses TRBV4-1 and TRBJ2-7, with 8 nucleotides matching TRBD1. Germline CDR1 is MGHRA and CDR2 is YSYEKL. J lost 3 bases, V lost 1 base, and 5 bases had no gene match. CDR3 length: 15 amino acids. The CDR3 DNA follows: TGCGCCAGCAGCCAAGTGGCAGGGGGCTTCTACGAGCAGTACTTC. As protein: CASSQVAGGFYEQYF.

V and J are TRBV10-1 and TRBJ1-2, with D uncertain. Looked up from germline, CDR1 is WNHNN and CDR2 is SYGVQD (reference sequence). Trimming removed 2 bases at V and 4 bases at J, with 8 bases between. CDR3 length equals 13 residues. CDR3 sequence reads: CASSEGLFYGYTF. The CDR3 DNA reads TGCGCCAGCAGTGAGGGGCTGTTCTATGGCTACACCTTC.

This chain connects TRBV5-8 to TRBJ2-5; 8 bases are a match to TRBD2. The CDR3 covers 16 residues. J gave up 4 bases and V 4 bases, and 12 bases lay outside the gene matches. The germline CDR1 and CDR2 sequences are SGHTS and YDEGEE. CDR3 loop: CASSGGGSGISETQYF. In DNA form, the CDR3 reads TGTGCCAGCAGCGGGGGGGGTAGCGGGATCTCAGAGACCCAGTACTTC.

The V and J genes are TRBV5-4 and TRBJ2-7, with D perhaps TRBD2 (5 bases). This CDR3 has 14 amino acids. Trimming cost V 5 bases and J 1 base, with 13 bases left between them. Germline assignment: CDR1 SGHNT and CDR2 YYREEE (reference sequence). The CDR3, as DNA: TGTGCCAGCAGTCTTGGACTGAAGTCCTACGAGCAGTACTTC. As protein: CASSLGLKSYEQYF.

This rearrangement joins TRBV9 to TRBJ1-1, with no clear D. The germline V and J ends were trimmed by 3 bases and 4 bases, with 16 bases remaining between them. Germline values: CDR1 SGDLS, CDR2 YYNGEE. This CDR3 is built from 15 residues. The CDR3 reads CASSAPGGVGTEAFF. In nucleotides, the CDR3 is TGTGCCAGCAGCGCTCCGGGTGGAGTTGGCACTGAAGCTTTCTTT.

The rearrangement links TRBV4-1 to TRBJ2-2, with 11 bases that match TRBD2. V lost 4 bases and J lost 7; bases outside the gene matches: 5. Germline V lookup: CDR1 MGHRA, CDR2 YSYEKL. The CDR3 spans 15 residues. The CDR3 region has the DNA TGCGCCAGCAGCCGACTAGCGGGACTGAGCGGGGAGCTGTTTTTT. Encoded protein: CASSRLAGLSGELFF.